The 30 T cell receptor beta chains given below trace back to one sample, sequenced in a study of cytomegalovirus exposure and HLA in healthy donors. With 60 Vbeta and 13 Jbeta primers, the PCR was carried out. The table came from immunoSEQ multiplex PCR; TCRdb's copy has only in-frame clones and leaves some out. The data hold 100,000 to 150,000 clones, with 82% observed a single time. Material: PBMCs. Receptor source: a woman aged 45-59 years in good health and CMV-seropositive.

The chain couples TRBV27 to TRBJ2-1, with D possibly TRBD2 on 5 matching bases. The CDR3 is 12 amino acids. Trimming took off 10 bases at V and 8 bases at J, with 15 bases between the two ends. Per the germline V gene, CDR1 is MNHEY and CDR2 is SMNVEV (reference sequence). The chain's CDR3 is CATRAGWDEQFF. As DNA, the CDR3 is TGTGCCACAAGGGCGGGCTGGGATGAGCAGTTCTTC.

The gene calls are TRBV30 and TRBJ1-6; possible D gene TRBD1, 6 bases. Trimming cost V 7 bases and J 5 bases, with 9 bases left between them. This CDR3 has 12 residues. From germline, CDR1 is GTSNPN and CDR2 SVGIG (reference sequence). CDR3: CASDRNNSPLHF. The CDR3 nucleotides read TGTGCCTCGGACAGAAATAATTCACCCCTCCACTTT.

The chain carries TRBV6-6 and TRBJ1-2; the match to TRBD1 covers 7 bases. Trimming cost V 6 bases and J 7 bases; bases outside gene matches: 8. This CDR3 has 13 residues. In germline, CDR1 is MNHNY, CDR2 SVGAGI (reference sequence). This CDR3 is CASSLQGSGGYTF. The CDR3, as DNA: TGTGCCAGCAGCTTACAGGGGTCGGGTGGCTACACCTTC.

The V gene is TRBV5-1, the J gene TRBJ2-5; 9 bases fit TRBD2. CDR3 length: 17 amino acids. In germline, CDR1 is SGHRS, CDR2 YFSETQ. With 2 bases clipped from V and 5 bases from J, the junction kept 13 bases outside the gene matches. The chain's CDR3 is CASSLGSGRGVMETQYF. The CDR3 DNA is TGCGCCAGCAGCTTAGGTAGCGGGAGAGGGGTGATGGAGACCCAGTACTTC.

V usage is TRBV29-1 and J usage is TRBJ2-3; no clear D gene. CDR1 is SQVTM, CDR2 ANQGSEA, per germline. This CDR3 contains 13 residues. The V gene lost 1 base and the J gene lost 2 bases, with 7 bases spanning the gap. CDR3 amino acids: CSVEAVNTDTQYF. As DNA, the CDR3 is TGCAGCGTTGAAGCGGTAAACACAGATACGCAGTATTTT.

The chain uses TRBV18 and TRBJ2-6; 9 bases map to TRBD1. This CDR3 is built from 18 residues. Trimming took 3 bases from V and 2 from J; bases not matched to a gene: 8. Germline loops: CDR1 KGHSH, CDR2 LQKENI. CDR3 DNA: TGTGCCAGCTCACCCCCGGGACAGGGACCAGCTGGGGCCAACGTCCTGACTTTC. It is translated as CASSPPGQGPAGANVLTF.

V and J are TRBV11-2 and TRBJ1-1, with a possible D match to TRBD1 (5 bases). This CDR3 contains 13 residues. The germline CDR1 and CDR2 sequences are SGHAT and FQNNGV. V gave up 1 base and J gave up 7 bases, with 10 bases separating them. CDR3 region: CASSLVDSLEAFF. CDR3 DNA: TGTGCCAGCAGCTTAGTTGACAGTCTTGAAGCTTTCTTT.

This sequence joins TRBV6-5 and TRBJ2-3, with D possibly being TRBD1 (6 bases). Germline loops: CDR1 MNHEY, CDR2 SVGAGI. V gave up 3 bases and J gave up 2 bases, with 12 bases separating them. The length of the CDR3 is 15 residues. The CDR3 loop is CASSYSGQNTDTQYF. CDR3 DNA: TGTGCCAGCAGTTATAGTGGACAGAACACAGATACGCAGTATTTT.

V and J are TRBV27 and TRBJ2-1; 8 bases line up with TRBD2. CDR1 and CDR2 (germline): MNHEY, SMNVEV (reference sequence). The CDR3 length is 15 residues. J was trimmed by 5 bases and V by 5 bases; bases with no gene match: 8. The CDR3 spells CASSPGTRRHNEQFF. CDR3 DNA sequence: TGTGCCAGCAGTCCCGGGACTAGAAGGCACAATGAGCAGTTCTTC.

The chain joins TRBV7-9 to TRBJ1-4; D gene uncertain. Trimming shortened V by 4 bases and J by 7 bases, and 10 bases separated the two germline ends. The germline gives CDR1 SEHNR, CDR2 FQNEAQ (reference sequence). CDR3 size: 13 residues. The CDR3 loop reads CASSWAGFEKLFF. The CDR3 nucleotides are TGTGCCAGCAGCTGGGCAGGCTTTGAAAAACTGTTTTTT.

The rearrangement uses TRBV10-3 and TRBJ1-1; 10 bases are shared with TRBD1. From germline, CDR1 is ENHRY and CDR2 SYGVKD. The CDR3 spans 14 residues. J gave up 1 base and V 6 bases, and 2 bases lay outside the gene matches. CDR3 DNA: TGTGCCATCAGGGGACAGGGGAAGAACACTGAAGCTTTCTTT. This encodes CAIRGQGKNTEAFF.

This clone was picked up a small number of times. Sequence at one end of the junction differs from germline and may be a read error. The rearrangement uses TRBV7-7 and TRBJ2-5; the D is unclear. Germline CDR1 and CDR2: SSHAT and FNYEAQ (reference sequence). The CDR3 length is 15 residues. CDR3 nucleotides: TGTGCTAGCAGCCCACCCTTAGGTCTGGAGACGGCCCAGTACTTC. Residues: CASSPPLGLETAQYF.

V and J are TRBV29-1 and TRBJ1-1, with D possibly TRBD1 on 5 matching bases. This CDR3 region has 14 residues. With 1 base removed from V and 1 base from J, the gap between germline ends came to 10 bases. Germline lookup yields CDR1 SQVTM and CDR2 ANQGSEA. The CDR3 DNA follows: TGCAGCGTTGAAGGTGCCAGGGAGAACACTGAAGCTTTCTTT. Its protein product is CSVEGARENTEAFF.

A few counts support this clone. The rearrangement links TRBV7-9 to TRBJ1-1; 7 bases match TRBD1. The V gene end was trimmed by 5 bases and the J gene end by 5 bases; junction bases not matched to a gene: 8. Germline values: CDR1 SEHNR, CDR2 FQNEAQ (reference sequence). This CDR3 is 14 amino acids long. CDR3 sequence (DNA): TGTGCCAGCAGCGCATACAGGGGAGGTACTGAAGCTTTCTTT. Encoded protein: CASSAYRGGTEAFF.

The genes are TRBV28 and TRBJ2-1; 9 bases map to TRBD2. The CDR3 has 16 residues. J lost 12 bases, V lost 4 bases, and 16 bases had no gene match. Germline CDR1 MDHEN, CDR2 SYDVKM. This CDR3 reads CASSSLGGGARGGQFF. The DNA of the CDR3 is TGTGCCAGCAGTTCTTTAGGCGGGGGGGCAAGGGGTGGGCAGTTCTTC.

V gene TRBV9 combines with J gene TRBJ2-3; tentatively, D is TRBD2 (6 bases). The germline V gene encodes CDR1 SGDLS and CDR2 YYNGEE. The CDR3 is 13 residues long. V was clipped by 2 bases and J by 4 bases, with 8 bases between them. The CDR3 sequence is CASSVRLADTQYF. The DNA of the CDR3 is TGTGCCAGCAGCGTGCGACTAGCAGATACGCAGTATTTT.

The gene calls are TRBV19 and TRBJ1-1; 11 nucleotides agree with TRBD1. V was clipped by 2 bases and J by 4 bases; unmatched bases: 6. This CDR3 comprises 16 residues. The germline CDR1 and CDR2 sequences are LNHDA and SQIVND (reference sequence). The CDR3 here is CASSIRPGTGGTEAFF. In DNA form, the CDR3 reads TGTGCCAGTAGTATACGTCCCGGGACAGGGGGCACTGAAGCTTTCTTT. The full variable domain, in which reference TRBV19 and TRBJ1-1 provide the parts outside the CDR3, is DGGITQSPKYLFRKEGQNVTLSCEQNLNHDAMYWYRQDPGQGLRLIYYSQIVNDFQKGDIAEGYSVSREKKESFPLTVTSAQKNPTAFYLCASSIRPGTGGTEAFFGQGTRLTVV.

This chain uses TRBV7-9 with TRBJ2-3; TRBD1 is a possible D gene (7 bases). The CDR3 is 17 residues long. CDR1 is SEHNR and CDR2 is FQNEAQ in the germline V gene (reference sequence). Between the trimmed V and J ends, which lost 4 bases and 6 bases, there was a span of 23 bases. CDR3 DNA: TGTGCCAGCAGCTCTACGCTAGCAGGGGGAGGATCCGATACGCAGTATTTT. This gives the protein CASSSTLAGGGSDTQYF.

The chain joins TRBV19 to TRBJ2-5, with TRBD1 matching over 9 bases. The J call may be in error: the DNA end matches TRBJ2-7 better. The CDR3 totals 13 residues. Germline CDR1 and CDR2: LNHDA and SQIVND (reference sequence). The CDR3 spells CASTGQGIDEQYF. CDR3 in DNA: TGTGCCAGTACGGGACAGGGAATCGACGAGCAGTACTTC.

The gene calls are TRBV5-4 and TRBJ1-4, with D perhaps matching TRBD1 (5 bases). V shed 4 bases and J shed 1 base, with 11 bases lying between them. The CDR3 sequence is 15 residues long. CDR1 and CDR2 from the germline V gene are SGHNT and YYREEE (reference sequence). For the CDR3, the DNA is TGTGCCAGCAGCCAAGACAGCCAAACTAATGAAAAACTGTTTTTT. Residues: CASSQDSQTNEKLFF.

A word on this clone: The same CDR3 can be traced to other DNA sequences in this sample. V and J are TRBV10-3 and TRBJ2-1, with 10 nucleotides matching TRBD2. Germline V gene lookup returns CDR1 ENHRY and CDR2 SYGVKD. Trimming cost V 9 bases and J 6 bases; bases outside gene matches: 11. The CDR3 length is 15 residues. The CDR3: CAIGTRLAGVNEQFF. CDR3 sequence (DNA): TGTGCCATTGGGACGCGGCTAGCGGGGGTCAATGAGCAGTTCTTC.

This clone was observed a handful of times. The chain combines TRBV7-9 with TRBJ1-4; maybe TRBD1 (6 bases). Germline assignment: CDR1 SEHNR and CDR2 FQNEAQ (reference sequence). V lost 2 bases and J lost 5, with 9 bases in between. The CDR3 has 14 residues. CDR3 in DNA: TGTGCCAGCAGCTTAACGGGACACAATGAAAAACTGTTTTTT. Protein product: CASSLTGHNEKLFF.

This clone showed up just once. The rearrangement links TRBV5-5 to TRBJ2-4; weak D call: TRBD1 (6 bases). V was pared by 3 bases and J by 15 bases, with 16 bases between. The CDR3 length is 12 residues. CDR1 SGHKS and CDR2 YYEKEE come from the germline V gene (reference sequence). CDR3 in amino acids: CASSSQGTIGYF. The CDR3 nucleotides are TGTGCCAGCAGCTCACAGGGTACGATCGGGTACTTC.

The V gene is TRBV4-1, the J gene TRBJ2-2, with unresolved D. V lost 11 bases and J lost 2, with 3 bases in between. Germline V lookup: CDR1 MGHRA, CDR2 YSYEKL. The CDR3 extends over 10 amino acids. The CDR3 coding sequence is TGCGCCCCTAACACCGGGGAGCTGTTTTTT. Translation: CAPNTGELFF.

V and J are TRBV5-4 and TRBJ1-4; the D gene is possibly TRBD1 (5 bases). The germline V and J ends were trimmed by 1 base and 6 bases, with 10 bases remaining between them. This CDR3 has 14 residues. CDR1 is SGHNT, CDR2 YYREEE, per germline (reference sequence). The CDR3 bases are TGTGCCAGCAGCTTGACGACAGAGGATGAAAAACTGTTTTTT. Protein product: CASSLTTEDEKLFF.

The table lists this clone with a few counts. This rearrangement joins TRBV6-5 to TRBJ2-5; no definite D call. In germline, CDR1 is MNHEY, CDR2 SVGAGI. The CDR3 contains 15 residues. V dropped 0 bases and J dropped 5 bases, with 13 bases sitting between them. CDR3 sequence (DNA): TGTGCCAGCAGTTACTCGGGCAGGCCCCAGGAGACCCAGTACTTC. Translated, it gives CASSYSGRPQETQYF.

The chain recombines TRBV4-3 with TRBJ1-2; TRBD1 aligns across 8 bases. This CDR3 comprises 17 residues. V was clipped by 1 base and J by 5 bases; unmatched bases: 12. Per germline, CDR1 LGHNA and CDR2 YSLEER. The CDR3 DNA follows: TGCGCCAGCAGCCAAGTGGGGGAGGGGGACAGGCTTTATGGCTACACCTTC. Translation: CASSQVGEGDRLYGYTF.

This chain connects TRBV5-1 to TRBJ2-7, with 10 bases identical to TRBD2. This CDR3 comprises 15 residues. Per the germline V gene, CDR1 is SGHRS and CDR2 is YFSETQ. V dropped 5 bases and J dropped 2; count of bases not matched to a gene: 7. The CDR3: CASSFRTSGTYEQYF. In DNA, the CDR3 is TGCGCCAGCAGTTTCCGGACTAGCGGTACCTACGAGCAGTACTTC.

This clone was observed a few times. The rearrangement joins TRBV6-5 to TRBJ2-7, with D perhaps TRBD1 (5 bases). Germline V gene lookup returns CDR1 MNHEY and CDR2 SVGAGI. Trimming shortened V by 0 bases and J by 1 base, and 10 bases separated the two germline ends. CDR3 length: 15 amino acids. In DNA form, the CDR3 reads TGTGCCAGCAGTTACTCGTCGACAGTATCCTACGAGCAGTACTTC. Protein sequence: CASSYSSTVSYEQYF.

Comments on this clone: Distinct nucleotide sequences in the sample also encode this CDR3. The chain uses TRBV7-6 and TRBJ1-2, with D possibly being TRBD1 (6 bases). The V end was cut by 5 bases, the J end by 4 bases, with 14 bases between. This CDR3 has 14 amino acids. The germline gives CDR1 SGHVS, CDR2 FNYEAQ. CDR3 sequence reads: CASSPRVGGYGYTF. The CDR3 DNA follows: TGTGCCAGCAGCCCGAGGGTAGGGGGCTATGGCTACACCTTC.